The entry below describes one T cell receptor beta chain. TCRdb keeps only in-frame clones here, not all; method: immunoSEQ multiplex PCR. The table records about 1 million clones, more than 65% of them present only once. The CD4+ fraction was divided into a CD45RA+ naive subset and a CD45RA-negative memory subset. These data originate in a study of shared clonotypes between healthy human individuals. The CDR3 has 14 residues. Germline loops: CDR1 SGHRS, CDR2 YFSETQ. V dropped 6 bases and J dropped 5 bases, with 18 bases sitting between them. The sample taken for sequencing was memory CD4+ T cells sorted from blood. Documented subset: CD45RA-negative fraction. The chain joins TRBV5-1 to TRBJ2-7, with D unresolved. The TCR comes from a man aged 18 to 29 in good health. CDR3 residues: CASKSVVGKHEQYF. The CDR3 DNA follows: TGCGCCAGCAAATCGGTGGTGGGAAAGCACGAGCAGTACTTC.